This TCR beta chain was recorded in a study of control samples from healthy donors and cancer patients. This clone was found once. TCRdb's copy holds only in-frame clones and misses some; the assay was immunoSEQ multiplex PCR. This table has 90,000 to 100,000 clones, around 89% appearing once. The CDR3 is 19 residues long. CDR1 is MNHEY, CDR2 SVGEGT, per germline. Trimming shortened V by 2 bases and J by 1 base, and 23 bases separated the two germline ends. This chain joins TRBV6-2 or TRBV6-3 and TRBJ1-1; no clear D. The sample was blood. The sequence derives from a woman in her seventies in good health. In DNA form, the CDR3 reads TGTGCCAGCAGTTACAGGCTTCTTGAGGTCGGCGCGAGGAACACTGAAGCTTTCTTT. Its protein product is CASSYRLLEVGARNTEAFF.